These 22 T cell receptor beta chains share one sample of origin, sequenced in a study of human T cells and chemical hapten exposure. TCRdb called the RACE reads again in MiXCR, with one record for every CDR3 protein. The sample has roughly 380,000 distinct CDR3 sequences, around 6% seen once; the top ten hold about 6%. Regarding time point: patch test 2, 6 weeks after DPC sensitization. Treatment given: therapeutic diphenylcyclopropenone sensitization with weekly scalp DPC. The sample here was whole blood, taken in connection with sensitization to the hapten diphenylcyclopropenone (DPC). These receptors came from a woman aged 18-29 years with alopecia areata. Some clones in this sample may be carry-over from other donors' samples.

The chain combines TRBV28 with TRBJ2-7, with D perhaps matching TRBD1 or TRBD2 (5 bases each). Germline V gene lookup returns CDR1 MDHEN and CDR2 SYDVKM. The CDR3 totals 15 residues. Trimming pared 7 bases from V and 3 bases from J, leaving 19 bases between. CDR3 loop: CASTFGRDPLYEQYF. In DNA, the CDR3 is TGTGCCAGCACCTTTGGCAGGGACCCCCTCTACGAGCAGTACTTC.

This clonotype was observed at least ten times. J is TRBJ2-1 and V is TRBV7-2; 8 nucleotides agree with TRBD2. The germline CDR1 and CDR2 sequences are SGHTA and FQGNSA. Germline trimming cut 1 base from V and 7 bases from J; bases unmatched to any gene: 6. CDR3 length: 15 amino acids. The CDR3: CASSLVTGGRNEQFF. In nucleotides, the CDR3 is TGTGCCAGCAGCTTAGTAACGGGGGGGAGAAATGAGCAGTTCTTC.

CDR3 coding DNA: TGTGCCAGCAGCCCCCACGGCGGGCTACTAGCCAAAAACATTCAGTACTTC. Its translation: CASSPHGGLLAKNIQYF. The chain links TRBV9 to TRBJ2-4, with a possible D match to TRBD2 (5 bases). Germline V gives CDR1 SGDLS, CDR2 YYNGEE. The CDR3 has 17 residues. V shed 4 bases and J shed 0 bases, with 17 bases lying between them.

V gene TRBV4-2 combines with J gene TRBJ2-5; 14 bases line up with TRBD2. Germline V lookup: CDR1 LGHNA, CDR2 YNFKEQ. This CDR3 is built from 16 residues. After removal of 1 base from V and 9 bases from J, the junction contained 7 bases not matched to a gene. The CDR3 loop reads CASSQVVGLAGGSQYF. CDR3 coding DNA: TGTGCCAGCAGCCAAGTCGTCGGACTAGCGGGGGGCTCCCAGTACTTC.

The chain carries TRBV7-2 and TRBJ2-1, with 9 bases identical to TRBD2. Germline V lookup: CDR1 SGHTA, CDR2 FQGNSA. CDR3 length equals 15 residues. V trimming: 1 base; J trimming: 10 bases; junction bases outside the gene matches: 8. CDR3 DNA sequence: TGTGCCAGCAGCTTAGAGGCGGGGGGGCCTCGAGAGCAGTTCTTC. It codes for CASSLEAGGPREQFF. The whole variable domain, remainder taken from reference TRBV7-2 and TRBJ2-1, is GAGVSQSPSNKVTEKGKDVELRCDPISGHTALYWYRQSLGQGLEFLIYFQGNSAPDKSGLPSDRFSAERTGGSVSTLTIQRTQQEDSAVYLCASSLEAGGPREQFFGPGTRLTVL.

This clonotype was found many times. This rearrangement joins TRBV6-6 to TRBJ1-6; D possibly corresponds to TRBD1 (5 bases). This CDR3 contains 16 residues. CDR1 is MNHNY, CDR2 SVGAGI, per germline (reference sequence). V lost 4 bases and J lost 1, with 11 bases in between. CDR3 in amino acids: CASSSVRESYNSPLHF. In nucleotides, the CDR3 is TGTGCCAGCAGTTCCGTCAGGGAGTCCTATAATTCACCCCTCCACTTT.

This chain connects TRBV7-2 to TRBJ2-1; TRBD2 matches 8 bases. The germline V gene encodes CDR1 SGHTA and CDR2 FQGNSA. Trimming cost V 3 bases and J 2 bases; bases outside gene matches: 3. CDR3 length equals 15 residues. The CDR3 DNA reads TGTGCCAGCAGCTTCAGGCGGGGGGCCTACAATGAGCAGTTCTTC. This encodes CASSFRRGAYNEQFF.

The V and J genes are TRBV4-2 and TRBJ1-6, with no clear D. Germline loops: CDR1 LGHNA, CDR2 YNFKEQ. This CDR3 spans 13 amino acids. V was shortened by 4 bases and J by 7 bases, with 8 bases between the two germline ends. CDR3 coding DNA: TGTGCCAGCAGCCCGAACATGAATTCACCCCTCCACTTT. It codes for CASSPNMNSPLHF.

This clonotype was picked up many times. Written as DNA, the CDR3 is TGTGCCAGCAGTAAGGGACGGCTTATGAACACTGAAGCTTTCTTT. This codes for CASSKGRLMNTEAFF. V is TRBV27 and J is TRBJ1-1; D is perhaps TRBD1 (5 bases). Germline loops: CDR1 MNHEY, CDR2 SMNVEV (reference sequence). This CDR3 comprises 15 residues. The V gene lost 5 bases and the J gene lost 0 bases, with 13 bases spanning the gap.

On this clonotype: A clone one base away is much larger, so this may be a read error. This sequence joins TRBV19 and TRBJ2-3; 8 nucleotides match TRBD2. Per the germline V gene, CDR1 is LNHDA and CDR2 is SQIVND (reference sequence). This CDR3 region has 15 residues. DNA of the CDR3: TGTCCCAGTACGGCGCGGGGGGACCCCACAGATACGCAGTATTTT. It specifies CPSTARGDPTDTQYF. The whole variable domain, remainder taken from reference TRBV19 and TRBJ2-3, is DGGITQSPKYLFRKEGQNVTLSCEQNLNHDAMYWYRQDPGQGLRLIYYSQIVNDFQKGDIAEGYSVSREKKESFPLTVTSAQKNPTAFYLCPSTARGDPTDTQYFGPGTRLTVL.

This clonotype was seen repeatedly, ten times or more. J is TRBJ1-1 and V is TRBV9; tentatively, D is TRBD1 (5 bases). The CDR3 spans 13 residues. V lost 0 bases and J lost 4, with 7 bases in between. CDR1 is SGDLS, CDR2 YYNGEE, per germline. CDR3 protein: CASSVEGVTEAFF. The CDR3 region has the DNA TGTGCCAGCAGCGTAGAAGGGGTCACTGAAGCTTTCTTT.

Note on this clonotype: Relative to the germline gene, one junction end is altered; a read error may explain this. The rearrangement joins TRBV7-7 to TRBJ1-1, with 8 bases lining up with TRBD1. The CDR3 runs 16 residues. The germline CDR1 and CDR2 sequences are SSHAT and FNYEAQ (reference sequence). CDR3 sequence (DNA): TGTGCTAGCAGCAGGGGGCGGCCCCACCGAAACACTGAAGCTTTCTTT. It is translated as CASSRGRPHRNTEAFF.

This chain uses TRBV20-1 with TRBJ1-2; TRBD1 is a possible D gene (5 bases). V was clipped by 2 bases and J by 6 bases, with 16 bases between them. In germline, CDR1 is DFQATT, CDR2 SNEGSKA (reference sequence). The CDR3 runs to 14 residues. CDR3 region: CSARSGRLRDGYTF. CDR3 nucleotides: TGCAGTGCTAGATCGGGACGCTTGAGGGATGGCTACACCTTC.

This clonotype appeared a few times. The genes are TRBV6-2 or TRBV6-3 and TRBJ2-1; 7 bases are shared with TRBD1. The germline V gene has CDR1 MNHEY and CDR2 SVGEGT. This CDR3 is 15 amino acids long. The trim removed 6 bases at V and 8 bases at J, leaving 13 bases unmatched. CDR3 loop: CASRRIQGSRDEQFF. CDR3 in DNA: TGTGCCAGCAGACGGATACAGGGGAGTAGGGATGAGCAGTTCTTC.

This clonotype has just one count. CDR3 bases: TGTGCCAGCAGCCAAAACTACGGCTCTAATTCACCCCTCCACTTT. Protein sequence: CASSQNYGSNSPLHF. The chain couples TRBV14 to TRBJ1-6; D gene unclear. The CDR3 consists of 15 residues. The germline V and J ends were trimmed by 2 bases and 6 bases, with 11 bases remaining between them. Germline values: CDR1 SGHDN, CDR2 FVKESK.

This clonotype was counted many times. V usage is TRBV5-1 and J usage is TRBJ2-5; D gene uncertain. Trimming took 3 bases from V and 4 from J, leaving 10 bases between them. Germline CDR1 and CDR2: SGHRS and YFSETQ. The CDR3 has 13 amino acids. The CDR3 sequence is CASSSLSAETQYF. The CDR3 DNA follows: TGCGCCAGCAGCTCACTTTCGGCAGAGACCCAGTACTTC.

The chain has TRBV5-4 and TRBJ1-4; TRBD1 is a possible D gene (5 bases). CDR1 and CDR2 (germline): SGHNT, YYREEE (reference sequence). With 6 bases removed from V and 3 bases from J, the gap between germline ends came to 21 bases. The CDR3 has 17 amino acids. This CDR3 is CASTNQYGTDSNEKLFF. Here the CDR3 DNA reads TGTGCCAGCACCAACCAGTACGGGACGGACTCTAATGAAAAACTGTTTTTT.

This clonotype was counted a few times. This sequence joins TRBV28 and TRBJ1-4, with D possibly TRBD1 on 5 matching bases. V was cut by 5 bases and J by 4 bases, with 14 bases left in between. Per germline, CDR1 MDHEN and CDR2 SYDVKM. There are 15 residues in the CDR3. CDR3 residues: CASSAPTGGNEKLFF. DNA for the CDR3: TGTGCCAGCAGTGCACCGACGGGGGGTAATGAAAAACTGTTTTTT.

The sample holds many counts of this clonotype. The chain joins TRBV4-1 to TRBJ1-2; D ambiguous. Germline V gene lookup returns CDR1 MGHRA and CDR2 YSYEKL. Trimming took 5 bases from V and 2 from J, leaving 18 bases between them. This CDR3 contains 16 residues. CDR3 protein: CASSSEEVPTNYGYTF. In DNA, the CDR3 is TGCGCCAGCAGCTCCGAAGAGGTCCCTACGAACTATGGCTACACCTTC.

This chain links TRBV20-1 with TRBJ1-5, with 7 bases identical to TRBD1. V shed 5 bases, J shed 7 bases, and the junction held 5 bases outside the gene matches. CDR1 DFQATT and CDR2 SNEGSKA come from the germline V gene (reference sequence). The CDR3 runs 12 residues. The CDR3 DNA reads TGCAGTGCTTACAGGGGTAACCAGCCCCAGCATTTT. Translated: CSAYRGNQPQHF.

In this sample, this clonotype turned up many times. The chain links TRBV20-1 to TRBJ2-2; tentatively, D is TRBD2 (6 bases). V was pared by 3 bases and J by 0 bases, with 8 bases between. The CDR3 extends over 14 amino acids. Germline values: CDR1 DFQATT, CDR2 SNEGSKA (reference sequence). The CDR3 nucleotides are TGCAGTGCTAGGGCGGGGACGAACACCGGGGAGCTGTTTTTT. This gives the protein CSARAGTNTGELFF.

V usage is TRBV12-3 or TRBV12-4 and J usage is TRBJ2-3; TRBD2 matches 15 bases. The CDR3 consists of 16 residues. Trimming at V came to 6 bases and at J to 5 bases, leaving 6 bases not matched to a gene. The CDR3 sequence: CASRRTSGGAVDTQYF. The CDR3, as DNA: TGTGCCAGCAGGCGGACTAGCGGGGGGGCAGTAGATACGCAGTATTTT.